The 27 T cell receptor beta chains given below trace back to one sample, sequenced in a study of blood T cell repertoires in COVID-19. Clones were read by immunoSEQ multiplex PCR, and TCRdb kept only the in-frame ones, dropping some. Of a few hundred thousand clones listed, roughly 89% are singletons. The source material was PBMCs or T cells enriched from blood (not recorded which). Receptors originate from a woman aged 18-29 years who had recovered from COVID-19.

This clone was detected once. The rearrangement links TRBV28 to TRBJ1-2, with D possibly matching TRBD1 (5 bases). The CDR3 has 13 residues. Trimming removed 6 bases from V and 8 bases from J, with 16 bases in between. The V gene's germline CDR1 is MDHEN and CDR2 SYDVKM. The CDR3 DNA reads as TGTGCCAGCAGCCCGGGAGGCAGGGAGGGCTACACCTTC. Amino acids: CASSPGGREGYTF.

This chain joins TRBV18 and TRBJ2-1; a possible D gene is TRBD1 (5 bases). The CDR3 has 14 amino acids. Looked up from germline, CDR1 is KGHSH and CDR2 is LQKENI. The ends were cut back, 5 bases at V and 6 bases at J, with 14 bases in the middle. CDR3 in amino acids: CASSGLGVANEQFF. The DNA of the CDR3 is TGTGCCAGCTCAGGTCTAGGGGTGGCCAATGAGCAGTTCTTC. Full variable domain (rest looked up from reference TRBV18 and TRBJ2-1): NAGVMQNPRHLVRRRGQEARLRCSPMKGHSHVYWYRQLPEEGLKFMVYLQKENIIDESGMPKERFSAEFPKEGPSILRIQQVVRGDSAAYFCASSGLGVANEQFFGPGTRLTVL.

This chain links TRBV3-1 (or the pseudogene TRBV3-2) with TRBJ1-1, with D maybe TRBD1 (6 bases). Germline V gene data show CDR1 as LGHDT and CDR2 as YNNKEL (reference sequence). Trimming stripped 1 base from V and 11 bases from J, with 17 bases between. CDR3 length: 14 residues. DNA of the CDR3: TGTGCCAGCAGCCAAGTCCCCGGGACACCAGGGGCTTTCTTT. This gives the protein CASSQVPGTPGAFF.

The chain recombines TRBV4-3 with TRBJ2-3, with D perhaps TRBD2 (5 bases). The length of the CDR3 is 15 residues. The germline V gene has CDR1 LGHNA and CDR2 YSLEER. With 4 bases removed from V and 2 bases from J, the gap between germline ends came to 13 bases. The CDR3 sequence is CASSLQLDATDTQYF. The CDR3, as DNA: TGCGCCAGCAGCCTTCAACTAGACGCCACAGATACGCAGTATTTT.

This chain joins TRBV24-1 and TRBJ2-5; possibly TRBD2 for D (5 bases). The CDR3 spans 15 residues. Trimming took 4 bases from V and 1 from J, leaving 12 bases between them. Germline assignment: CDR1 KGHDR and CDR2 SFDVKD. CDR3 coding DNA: TGTGCCACCAGTGAACCACTGGGAGCCCAAGAGACCCAGTACTTC. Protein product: CATSEPLGAQETQYF.

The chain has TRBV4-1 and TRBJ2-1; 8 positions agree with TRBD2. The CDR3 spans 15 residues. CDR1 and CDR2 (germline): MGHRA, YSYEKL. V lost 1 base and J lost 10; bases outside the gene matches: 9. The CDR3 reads CASSQGLAGYQEQFF. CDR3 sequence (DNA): TGCGCCAGCAGCCAAGGGCTAGCGGGTTATCAGGAGCAGTTCTTC.

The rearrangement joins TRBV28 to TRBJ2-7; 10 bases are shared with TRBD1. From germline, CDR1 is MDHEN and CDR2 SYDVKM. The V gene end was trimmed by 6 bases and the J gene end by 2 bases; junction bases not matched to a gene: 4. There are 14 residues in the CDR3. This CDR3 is CASSRDRGAYEQYF. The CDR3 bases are TGTGCCAGCAGCCGGGACAGGGGTGCCTACGAGCAGTACTTC.

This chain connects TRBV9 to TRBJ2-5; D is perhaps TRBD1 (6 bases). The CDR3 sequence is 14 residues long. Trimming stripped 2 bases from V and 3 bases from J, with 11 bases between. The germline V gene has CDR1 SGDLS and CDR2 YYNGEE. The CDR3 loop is CASSVLTGEETQYF. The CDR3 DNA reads TGTGCCAGCAGCGTTTTGACAGGCGAAGAGACCCAGTACTTC.

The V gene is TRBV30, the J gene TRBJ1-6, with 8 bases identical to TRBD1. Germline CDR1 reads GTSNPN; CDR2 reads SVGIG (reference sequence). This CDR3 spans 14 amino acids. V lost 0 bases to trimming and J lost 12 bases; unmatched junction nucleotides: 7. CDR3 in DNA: TGTGCCTGGAGTGTAAGACAGGGGAGTTTACCCCTCCACTTT. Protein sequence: CAWSVRQGSLPLHF.

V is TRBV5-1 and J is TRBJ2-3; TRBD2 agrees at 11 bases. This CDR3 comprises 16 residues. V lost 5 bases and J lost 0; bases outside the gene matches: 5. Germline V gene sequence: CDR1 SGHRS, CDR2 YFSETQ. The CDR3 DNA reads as TGCGCCAGCAGGCTAGCGGGGGGATATAGCACAGATACGCAGTATTTT. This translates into CASRLAGGYSTDTQYF.

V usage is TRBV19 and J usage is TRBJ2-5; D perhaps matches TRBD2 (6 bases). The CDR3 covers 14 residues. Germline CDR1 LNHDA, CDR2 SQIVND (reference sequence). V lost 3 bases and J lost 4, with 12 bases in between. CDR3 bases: TGTGCCAGTAGTATTATCGGGGGAAGAGAGACCCAGTACTTC. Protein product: CASSIIGGRETQYF.

CDR3 DNA: TGTGCCAGCAGTTTAACGACTTACAATGAGCAGTTCTTC. Translating gives CASSLTTYNEQFF. The rearrangement joins TRBV12-3 or TRBV12-4 to TRBJ2-1; D is uncertain. V lost 2 bases to trimming and J lost 4 bases, with 6 bases between them. The CDR3 runs 13 residues.

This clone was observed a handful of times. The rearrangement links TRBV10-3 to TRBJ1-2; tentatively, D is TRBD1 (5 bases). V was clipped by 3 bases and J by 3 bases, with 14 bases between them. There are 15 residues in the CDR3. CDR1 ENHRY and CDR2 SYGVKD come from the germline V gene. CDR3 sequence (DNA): TGTGCCATCAGTGAACCCACAGGTTTAGACTATGGCTACACCTTC. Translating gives CAISEPTGLDYGYTF.

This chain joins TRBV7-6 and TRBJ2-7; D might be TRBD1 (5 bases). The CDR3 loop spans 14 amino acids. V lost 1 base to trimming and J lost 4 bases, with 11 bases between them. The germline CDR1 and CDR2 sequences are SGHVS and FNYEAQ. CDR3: CASSLVGRAYEQYF. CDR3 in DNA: TGTGCCAGCAGCTTAGTCGGCAGGGCGTACGAGCAGTACTTC.

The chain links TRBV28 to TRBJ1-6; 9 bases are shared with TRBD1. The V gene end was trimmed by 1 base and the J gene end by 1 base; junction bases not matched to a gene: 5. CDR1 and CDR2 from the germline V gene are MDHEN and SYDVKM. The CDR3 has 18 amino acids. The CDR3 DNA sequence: TGTGCCAGCAGTTTATTCACAGGGGGCGGTTCCTATAATTCACCCCTCCACTTT. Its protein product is CASSLFTGGGSYNSPLHF.

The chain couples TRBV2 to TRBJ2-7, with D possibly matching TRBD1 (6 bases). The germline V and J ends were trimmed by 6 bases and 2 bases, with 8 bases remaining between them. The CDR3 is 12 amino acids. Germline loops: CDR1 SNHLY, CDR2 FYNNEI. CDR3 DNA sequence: TGTGCCAGCAGGCAGGGGACCTACGAGCAGTACTTC. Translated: CASRQGTYEQYF.

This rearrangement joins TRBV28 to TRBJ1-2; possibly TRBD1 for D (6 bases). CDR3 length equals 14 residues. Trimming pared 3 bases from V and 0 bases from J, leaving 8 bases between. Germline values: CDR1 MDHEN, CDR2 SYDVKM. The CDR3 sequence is CASSLTGSNYGYTF. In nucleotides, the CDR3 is TGTGCCAGCAGTTTGACAGGATCTAACTATGGCTACACCTTC.

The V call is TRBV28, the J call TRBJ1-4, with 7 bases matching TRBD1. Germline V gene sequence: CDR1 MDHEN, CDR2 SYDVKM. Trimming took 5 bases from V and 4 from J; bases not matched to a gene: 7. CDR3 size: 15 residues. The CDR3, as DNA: TGTGCCAGCAGTCCGATGGACAGGCTTAATGAAAAACTGTTTTTT. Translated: CASSPMDRLNEKLFF.

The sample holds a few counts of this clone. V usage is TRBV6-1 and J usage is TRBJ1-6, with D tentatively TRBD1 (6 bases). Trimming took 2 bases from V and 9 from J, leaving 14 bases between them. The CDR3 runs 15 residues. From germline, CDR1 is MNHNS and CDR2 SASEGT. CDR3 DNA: TGTGCCAGCAGTGAACTAGTAAGGGGGTCTTCACCCCTCCACTTT. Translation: CASSELVRGSSPLHF.

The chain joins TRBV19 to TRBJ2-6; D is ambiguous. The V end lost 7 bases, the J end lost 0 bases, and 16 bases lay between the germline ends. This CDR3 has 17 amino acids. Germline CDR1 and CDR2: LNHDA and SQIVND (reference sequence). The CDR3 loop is CASTPLSGSSGANVLTF. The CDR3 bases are TGTGCCAGTACCCCCCTGTCCGGTAGCTCTGGGGCCAACGTCCTGACTTTC.

CDR3 bases: TGTGCCATCAACCAGGACTCTGGAAACACCATATATTTT. Its protein product is CAINQDSGNTIYF. V gene TRBV10-3 combines with J gene TRBJ1-3; D is unresolved. The CDR3 runs 13 residues. Trimming left V 7 bases short and J 0 bases short, with 7 bases between. Germline assignment: CDR1 ENHRY and CDR2 SYGVKD.

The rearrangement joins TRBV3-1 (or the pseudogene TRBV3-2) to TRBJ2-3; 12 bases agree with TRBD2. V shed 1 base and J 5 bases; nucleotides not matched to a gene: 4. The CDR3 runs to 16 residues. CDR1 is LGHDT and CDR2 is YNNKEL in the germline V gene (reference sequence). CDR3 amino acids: CASSQGLAGGLDTQYF. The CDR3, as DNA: TGTGCCAGCAGCCAAGGGCTAGCGGGGGGGTTAGATACGCAGTATTTT.

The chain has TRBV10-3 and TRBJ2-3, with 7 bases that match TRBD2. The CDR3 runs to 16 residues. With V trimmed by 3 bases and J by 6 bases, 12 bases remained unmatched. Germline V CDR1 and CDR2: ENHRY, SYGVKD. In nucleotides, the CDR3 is TGTGCCATCAGTGACGGGGAGGGGCCGGCCTCCGATACGCAGTATTTT. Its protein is CAISDGEGPASDTQYF.

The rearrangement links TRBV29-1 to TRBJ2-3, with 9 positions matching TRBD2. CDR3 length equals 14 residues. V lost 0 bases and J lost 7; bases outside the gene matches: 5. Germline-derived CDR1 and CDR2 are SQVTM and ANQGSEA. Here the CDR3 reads CSVEDVSGGYTQYF. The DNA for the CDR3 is TGCAGCGTTGAAGATGTCAGCGGGGGGTATACGCAGTATTTT.

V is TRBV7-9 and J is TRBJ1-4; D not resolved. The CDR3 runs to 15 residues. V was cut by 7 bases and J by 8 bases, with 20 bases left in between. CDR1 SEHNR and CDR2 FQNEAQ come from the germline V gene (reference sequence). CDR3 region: CASTPDGRTGEKLFF. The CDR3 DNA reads TGTGCCAGCACCCCCGATGGGCGGACGGGGGAAAAACTGTTTTTT. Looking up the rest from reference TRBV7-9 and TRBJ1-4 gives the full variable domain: DTGVSQNPRHKITKRGQNVTFRCDPISEHNRLYWYRQTLGQGPEFLTYFQNEAQLEKSRLLSDRFSAERPKGSFSTLEIQRTEQGDSAMYLCASTPDGRTGEKLFFGSGTQLSVL.

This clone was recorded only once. CDR3 amino acids: CSADQGVGAFF. The DNA for the CDR3 is TGCAGTGCGGACCAGGGGGTTGGGGCTTTCTTT. V gene TRBV20-1 combines with J gene TRBJ1-1; 7 positions agree with TRBD1. Per the germline V gene, CDR1 is DFQATT and CDR2 is SNEGSKA (reference sequence). V lost 6 bases to trimming and J lost 11 bases; unmatched junction nucleotides: 9. CDR3 length: 11 residues.

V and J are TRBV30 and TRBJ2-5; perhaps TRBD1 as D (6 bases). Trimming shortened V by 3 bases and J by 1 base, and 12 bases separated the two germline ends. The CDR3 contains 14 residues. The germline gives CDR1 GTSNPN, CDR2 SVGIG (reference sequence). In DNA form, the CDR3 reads TGTGCCTGGAGCACAGGGTTTGGCCAAGAGACCCAGTACTTC. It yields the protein CAWSTGFGQETQYF.